The 15 T cell receptor beta chains listed next were all sequenced from one sample in a study of blood T cell repertoires in COVID-19. Assay used: immunoSEQ multiplex PCR; TCRdb lists only in-frame clones, some missing. The data show approximately 220,000 clones, over 75% seen once. Material for sequencing was PBMCs or T cells enriched from blood (not recorded which). The receptors shown here come from a woman between 18 and 29 years old in a cohort exposed to, infected with or recovered from COVID-19 (not recorded which).

The sample holds a few counts of this clone. The rearrangement joins TRBV5-1 to TRBJ2-2, with 10 bases aligning to TRBD2. CDR1 is SGHRS, CDR2 YFSETQ, per germline. V lost 0 bases, J lost 7 bases, and 9 bases stayed unmatched. CDR3 length: 17 residues. CDR3 amino acids: CASSLGSGRARNGELFF. The CDR3 DNA reads TGCGCCAGCAGCTTGGGAAGCGGGAGGGCCCGTAACGGGGAGCTGTTTTTT.

This sequence joins TRBV27 and TRBJ1-2; 7 bases map to TRBD1. The junction had 11 bases not matched to a gene; V was cut back by 2 bases and J by 8 bases. Germline V lookup: CDR1 MNHEY, CDR2 SMNVEV (reference sequence). The CDR3 has 15 amino acids. This chain's CDR3 is CASSLRQGVSSGYTF. CDR3 nucleotides: TGTGCCAGCAGTTTAAGGCAGGGGGTCTCGAGCGGCTACACCTTC.

This chain connects TRBV4-1 to TRBJ2-7; D might be TRBD2 (6 bases). This CDR3 spans 16 amino acids. Trimming removed 3 bases at V and 0 bases at J, with 15 bases between. Per germline, CDR1 MGHRA and CDR2 YSYEKL. This CDR3 is CASSHTQVGSSYEQYF. DNA of the CDR3: TGCGCCAGCAGCCATACGCAGGTCGGGAGCTCCTACGAGCAGTACTTC.

This chain joins TRBV12-3 or TRBV12-4 and TRBJ1-1; tentatively, D is TRBD1 (6 bases). The CDR3 length is 13 residues. V lost 6 bases and J lost 4, with 12 bases in between. The CDR3 spells CASRYREGTEAFF. The CDR3 coding sequence is TGTGCCAGCAGGTACAGGGAAGGCACTGAAGCTTTCTTT.

CDR3 in amino acids: CASSKTGAGELFF. The CDR3 nucleotides are TGTGCCAGCAGTAAAACAGGGGCCGGGGAGCTGTTTTTT. The V gene is TRBV2, the J gene TRBJ2-2; 7 nucleotides match TRBD1. CDR1 and CDR2 from the germline V gene are SNHLY and FYNNEI. This CDR3 contains 13 residues. V lost 5 bases and J lost 6; bases outside the gene matches: 3. Using reference TRBV2 and TRBJ2-2 for the parts outside the CDR3, the full variable domain is EPEVTQTPSHQVTQMGQEVILRCVPISNHLYFYWYRQILGQKVEFLVSFYNNEISEKSEIFDDQFSVERPDGSNFTLKIRSTKLEDSAMYFCASSKTGAGELFFGEGSRLTVL.

This sequence joins TRBV5-6 and TRBJ1-6, with no clear D. V was clipped by 1 base and J by 4 bases, with 6 bases between them. Per the germline V gene, CDR1 is SGHDT and CDR2 is YYEEEE. The CDR3 totals 14 residues. CDR3 in DNA: TGTGCCAGCAGCTTGCAACAATATAATTCACCCCTCCACTTT. This sequence encodes CASSLQQYNSPLHF.

The V gene is TRBV27, the J gene TRBJ2-7; D remains unclear. The CDR3 sequence is 16 residues long. The V end was cut by 2 bases, the J end by 0 bases, with 14 bases between. Germline values: CDR1 MNHEY, CDR2 SMNVEV (reference sequence). The CDR3 region has the DNA TGTGCCAGCAGTTTACGGTTCGCCCCCCGCTCCTACGAGCAGTACTTC. Protein: CASSLRFAPRSYEQYF.

The genes are TRBV18 and TRBJ2-1, with D possibly matching TRBD2 (6 bases). The germline gives CDR1 KGHSH, CDR2 LQKENI. CDR3 length: 15 residues. With 6 bases removed from V and 6 bases from J, the gap between germline ends came to 18 bases. The CDR3 sequence: CASSPGSGSANEQFF. In DNA, the CDR3 is TGTGCCAGCTCCCCCGGGAGTGGGTCCGCCAATGAGCAGTTCTTC.

The chain links TRBV9 to TRBJ1-1; tentatively, D is TRBD1 (6 bases). V shed 2 bases and J shed 1 base, with 15 bases lying between them. Germline V lookup: CDR1 SGDLS, CDR2 YYNGEE. The CDR3 length is 16 residues. CDR3 sequence reads: CASSVPRGDTNTEAFF. For the CDR3, the DNA is TGTGCCAGCAGCGTGCCCCGGGGGGACACGAACACTGAAGCTTTCTTT.

CDR3 coding DNA: TGTGCCAGTAGTACTCGCGGACAGGTCCACGAGCAGTACTTC. Protein: CASSTRGQVHEQYF. This chain joins TRBV19 and TRBJ2-7, with 7 bases identical to TRBD1. The CDR3 is 14 residues long. V was pared by 4 bases and J by 5 bases, with 8 bases of the junction left unmatched. Germline V gene data show CDR1 as LNHDA and CDR2 as SQIVND (reference sequence).

The V and J genes are TRBV28 and TRBJ2-7; 7 nucleotides agree with TRBD2. Germline loops: CDR1 MDHEN, CDR2 SYDVKM. The CDR3 is made up of 12 amino acids. V trimming: 5 bases; J trimming: 2 bases; junction bases outside the gene matches: 0. The CDR3 DNA is TGTGCCAGCAGTGCGGGGGCCTACGAGCAGTACTTC. This encodes CASSAGAYEQYF.

The chain recombines TRBV13 with TRBJ2-1; 8 bases map to TRBD2. The junction had 11 bases not matched to a gene; V was cut back by 4 bases and J by 6 bases. The CDR3 has 16 residues. Germline CDR1 PRHDT, CDR2 FYEKMQ (reference sequence). The CDR3 protein is CASSSRRGLVVNEQFF. CDR3 sequence (DNA): TGTGCCAGCAGCTCAAGGAGGGGACTAGTTGTCAATGAGCAGTTCTTC.

The V gene is TRBV7-3, the J gene TRBJ2-1; weak D call: TRBD2 (6 bases). Germline values: CDR1 SGHTA, CDR2 FQGTGA. V lost 0 bases, J lost 6 bases, and 9 bases lay in between. The CDR3 covers 14 residues. CDR3 bases: TGTGCCAGCAGCTTAACCGGTAGCGGCAATGAGCAGTTCTTC. Translated, it gives CASSLTGSGNEQFF.

The genes are TRBV18 and TRBJ1-1, with D tentatively TRBD1 (6 bases). Germline V gives CDR1 KGHSH, CDR2 LQKENI. The V end lost 4 bases, the J end lost 4 bases, and 13 bases lay between the germline ends. The CDR3 runs 14 residues. For the CDR3, the DNA is TGTGCCAGCTCACTCTACACAGGGAGCACTGAAGCTTTCTTT. Translated, it gives CASSLYTGSTEAFF.

The chain employs TRBV3-1 (or the pseudogene TRBV3-2) and TRBJ1-6; D possibly corresponds to TRBD1 (5 bases). Germline V gene data show CDR1 as LGHDT and CDR2 as YNNKEL (reference sequence). The V gene lost 0 bases and the J gene lost 7 bases, with 13 bases spanning the gap. This CDR3 is built from 16 residues. The CDR3 DNA follows: TGTGCCAGCAGCCAAGATTCTACGGGGGAGAATTCACCCCTCCACTTT. Protein: CASSQDSTGENSPLHF.